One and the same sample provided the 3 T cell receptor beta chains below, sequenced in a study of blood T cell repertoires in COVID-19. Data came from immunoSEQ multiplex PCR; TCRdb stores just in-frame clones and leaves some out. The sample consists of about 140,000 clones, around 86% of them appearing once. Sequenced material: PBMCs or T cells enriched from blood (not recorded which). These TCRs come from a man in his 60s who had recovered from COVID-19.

CDR3 in DNA: TGCGCCAGCAGCTTAAATGTACAGGCCGCAGATACGCAGTATTTT. Translated: CASSLNVQAADTQYF. The chain recombines TRBV5-1 with TRBJ2-3; D may be TRBD1 (5 bases). The CDR3 has 15 amino acids. Trimming cost V 2 bases and J 4 bases, with 14 bases left between them. Germline CDR1 and CDR2: SGHRS and YFSETQ.

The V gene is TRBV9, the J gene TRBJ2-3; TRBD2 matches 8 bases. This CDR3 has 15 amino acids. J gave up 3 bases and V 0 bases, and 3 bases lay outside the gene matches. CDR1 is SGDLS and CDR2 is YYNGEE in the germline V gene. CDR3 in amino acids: CASSVGAGGTDTQYF. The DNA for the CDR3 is TGTGCCAGCAGCGTAGGGGCGGGAGGTACAGATACGCAGTATTTT.

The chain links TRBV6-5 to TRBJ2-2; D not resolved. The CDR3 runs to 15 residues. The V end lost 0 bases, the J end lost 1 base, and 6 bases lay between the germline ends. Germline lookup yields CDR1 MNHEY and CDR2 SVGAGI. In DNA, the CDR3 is TGTGCCAGCAGTTACTCGATACAGAACACCGGGGAGCTGTTTTTT. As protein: CASSYSIQNTGELFF.